This T cell receptor (beta chain) was captured in a study of glioma-infiltrating T cells. The sample holds many counts of this clonotype. Antigen unknown. General study findings and limits: Only very few CDR3 sequences appeared in both tissue and blood. Gliomas, especially low-grade, showed above-expected tissue-blood divergence; non-neoplastic patients showed below.

Using RNA template, CDR3s of TCR alpha and beta were amplified with iRepertoire arm-PCR. Tissue mRNA or PBMC total RNA, roughly 95-400 ng, went into one-step reverse transcription and amplification. TCRdb independently ran MiXCR on the multiplex PCR reads; one entry per CDR3 protein. The sample has about 94,000 distinct CDR3 sequences, approximately 22% seen once. Germline-derived CDR1 and CDR2 are SNHLY and FYNNEI. The V and J ends lost 7 bases and 3 bases, in that order; junction bases with no gene match: 7. This CDR3 has 14 residues. Specimen: glioma tissue, nonneoplastic brain tissue, or PBMCs (not recorded which). The clonotype comes from a human donor with low-grade glioma or glioblastoma, undergoing nonglioma brain surgery, or in good health (not recorded which). This chain uses TRBV2 with TRBJ2-7; 9 positions agree with TRBD1. The CDR3 region is CASTGQGRGYEQYF. The CDR3 region has the DNA TGTGCCAGCACCGGACAGGGGAGAGGCTACGAGCAGTACTTC.